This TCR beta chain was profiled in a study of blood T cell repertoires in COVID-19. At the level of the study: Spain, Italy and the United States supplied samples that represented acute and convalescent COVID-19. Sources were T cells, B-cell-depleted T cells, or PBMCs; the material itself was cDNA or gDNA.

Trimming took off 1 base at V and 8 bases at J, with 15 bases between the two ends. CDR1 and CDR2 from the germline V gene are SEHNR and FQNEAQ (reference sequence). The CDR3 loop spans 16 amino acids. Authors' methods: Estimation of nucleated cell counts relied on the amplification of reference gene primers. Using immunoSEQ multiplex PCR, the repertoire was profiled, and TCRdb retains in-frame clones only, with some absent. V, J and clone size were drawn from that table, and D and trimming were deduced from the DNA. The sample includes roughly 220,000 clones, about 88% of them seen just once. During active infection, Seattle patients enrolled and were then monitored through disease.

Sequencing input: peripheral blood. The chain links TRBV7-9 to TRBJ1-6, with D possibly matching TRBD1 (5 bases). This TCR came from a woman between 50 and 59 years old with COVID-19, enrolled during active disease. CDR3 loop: CASSLDSQGGDSPLHF. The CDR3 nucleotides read TGTGCCAGCAGCTTAGACTCTCAGGGAGGGGATTCACCCCTCCACTTT.